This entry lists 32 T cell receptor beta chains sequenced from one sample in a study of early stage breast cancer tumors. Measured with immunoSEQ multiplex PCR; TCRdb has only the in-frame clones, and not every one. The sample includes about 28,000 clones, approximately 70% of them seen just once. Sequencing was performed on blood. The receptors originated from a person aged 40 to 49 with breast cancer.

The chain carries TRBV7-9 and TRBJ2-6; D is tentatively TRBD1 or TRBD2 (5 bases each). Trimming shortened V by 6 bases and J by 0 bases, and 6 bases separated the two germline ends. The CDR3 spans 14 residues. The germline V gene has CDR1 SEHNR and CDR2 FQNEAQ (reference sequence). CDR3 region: CASRGDSGANVLTF. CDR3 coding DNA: TGTGCCAGCAGGGGGGACTCTGGGGCCAACGTCCTGACTTTC.

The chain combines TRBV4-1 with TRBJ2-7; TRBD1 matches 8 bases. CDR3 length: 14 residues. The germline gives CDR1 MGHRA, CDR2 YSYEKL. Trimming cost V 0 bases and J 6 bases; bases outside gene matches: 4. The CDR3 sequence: CASSQDLQGGEQYF. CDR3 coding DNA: TGCGCCAGCAGCCAAGATCTACAGGGGGGCGAGCAGTACTTC.

The CDR3 nucleotides read TGCGCCAGCAGCTTGGAGGCTAGCGGGCTTAGAATGGAGACCCAGTACTTC. Translating it yields CASSLEASGLRMETQYF. This chain joins TRBV5-1 and TRBJ2-5; 8 bases line up with TRBD2. CDR1 and CDR2 (germline): SGHRS, YFSETQ. The CDR3 has 17 amino acids. Trimming removed 0 bases from V and 5 bases from J; junction bases left unmatched: 12.

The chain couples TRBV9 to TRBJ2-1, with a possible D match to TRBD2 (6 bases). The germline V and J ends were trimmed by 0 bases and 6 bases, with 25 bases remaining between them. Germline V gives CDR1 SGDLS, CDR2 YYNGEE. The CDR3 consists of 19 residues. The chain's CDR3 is CASSVDGRVLASRGNEQFF. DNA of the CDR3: TGTGCCAGCAGCGTAGATGGTAGAGTACTAGCAAGCCGGGGCAATGAGCAGTTCTTC.

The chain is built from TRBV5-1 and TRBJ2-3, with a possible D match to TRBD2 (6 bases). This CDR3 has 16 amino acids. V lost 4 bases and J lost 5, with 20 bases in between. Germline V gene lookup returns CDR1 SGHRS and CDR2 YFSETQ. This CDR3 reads CASSTSDPRRGDTQYF. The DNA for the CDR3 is TGCGCCAGCAGCACCAGTGACCCGAGGAGGGGAGATACGCAGTATTTT. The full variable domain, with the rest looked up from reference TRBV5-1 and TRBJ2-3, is KAGVTQTPRYLIKTRGQQVTLSCSPISGHRSVSWYQQTPGQGLQFLFEYFSETQRNKGNFPGRFSGRQFSNSRSEMNVSTLELGDSALYLCASSTSDPRRGDTQYFGPGTRLTVL.

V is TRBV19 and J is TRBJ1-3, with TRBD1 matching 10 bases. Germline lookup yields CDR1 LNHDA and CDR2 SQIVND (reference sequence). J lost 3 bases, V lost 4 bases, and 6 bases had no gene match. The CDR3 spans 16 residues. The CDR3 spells CASSRSGTGVGNTIYF. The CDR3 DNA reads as TGTGCCAGTAGTAGATCCGGGACAGGGGTTGGAAACACCATATATTTT. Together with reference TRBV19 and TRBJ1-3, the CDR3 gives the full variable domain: DGGITQSPKYLFRKEGQNVTLSCEQNLNHDAMYWYRQDPGQGLRLIYYSQIVNDFQKGDIAEGYSVSREKKESFPLTVTSAQKNPTAFYLCASSRSGTGVGNTIYFGEGSWLTVV.

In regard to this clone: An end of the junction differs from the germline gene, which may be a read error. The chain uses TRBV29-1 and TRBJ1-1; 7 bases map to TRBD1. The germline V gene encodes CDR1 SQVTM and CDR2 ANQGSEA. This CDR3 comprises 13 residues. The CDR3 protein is CSAETGENTEAFF. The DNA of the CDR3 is TGCAGCGCTGAAACAGGGGAAAACACTGAAGCTTTCTTT.

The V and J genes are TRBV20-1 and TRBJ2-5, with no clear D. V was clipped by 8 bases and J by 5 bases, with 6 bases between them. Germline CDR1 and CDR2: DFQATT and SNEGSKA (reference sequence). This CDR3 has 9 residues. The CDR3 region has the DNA TGCAGTCCCGGGGAGACCCAGTACTTC. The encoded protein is CSPGETQYF.

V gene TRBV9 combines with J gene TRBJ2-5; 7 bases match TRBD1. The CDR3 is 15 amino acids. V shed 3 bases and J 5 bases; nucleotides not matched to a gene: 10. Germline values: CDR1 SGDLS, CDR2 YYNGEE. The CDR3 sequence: CASSARSGQWETQYF. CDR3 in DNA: TGTGCCAGCAGCGCAAGATCGGGACAGTGGGAGACCCAGTACTTC.

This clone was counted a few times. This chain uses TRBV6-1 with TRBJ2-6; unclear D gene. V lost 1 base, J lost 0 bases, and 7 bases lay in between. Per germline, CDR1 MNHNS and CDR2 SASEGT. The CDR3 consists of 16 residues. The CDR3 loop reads CASSEEFGSGANVLTF. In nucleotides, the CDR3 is TGTGCCAGCAGTGAAGAATTTGGCTCTGGGGCCAACGTCCTGACTTTC.

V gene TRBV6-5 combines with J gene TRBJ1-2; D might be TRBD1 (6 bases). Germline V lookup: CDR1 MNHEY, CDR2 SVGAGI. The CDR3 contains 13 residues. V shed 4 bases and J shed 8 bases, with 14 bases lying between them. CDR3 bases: TGTGCCAGCAGTTTCAGGGGTATCGAGGGCTACACCTTC. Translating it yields CASSFRGIEGYTF.

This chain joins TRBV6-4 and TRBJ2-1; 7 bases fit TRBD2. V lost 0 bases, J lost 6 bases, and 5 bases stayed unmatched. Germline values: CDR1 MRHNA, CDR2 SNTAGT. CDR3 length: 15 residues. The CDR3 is CASSDSAGSSNEQFF. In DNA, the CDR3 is TGTGCCAGCAGTGACTCAGCGGGGAGTAGCAATGAGCAGTTCTTC.

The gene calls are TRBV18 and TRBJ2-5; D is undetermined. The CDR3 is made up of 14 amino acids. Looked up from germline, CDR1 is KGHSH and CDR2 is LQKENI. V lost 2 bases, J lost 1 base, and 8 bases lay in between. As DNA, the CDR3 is TGTGCCAGCTCACCATCCCGCACCCAAGAGACCCAGTACTTC. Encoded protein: CASSPSRTQETQYF. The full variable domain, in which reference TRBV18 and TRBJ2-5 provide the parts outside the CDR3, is NAGVMQNPRHLVRRRGQEARLRCSPMKGHSHVYWYRQLPEEGLKFMVYLQKENIIDESGMPKERFSAEFPKEGPSILRIQQVVRGDSAAYFCASSPSRTQETQYFGPGTRLLVL.

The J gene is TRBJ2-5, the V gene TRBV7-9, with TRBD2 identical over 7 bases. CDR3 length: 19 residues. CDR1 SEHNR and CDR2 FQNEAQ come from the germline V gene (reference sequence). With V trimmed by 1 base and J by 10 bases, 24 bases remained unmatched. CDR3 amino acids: CASSLGRGASGPKRGRQYF. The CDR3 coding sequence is TGTGCCAGCAGCTTAGGACGAGGGGCTAGCGGACCTAAGCGGGGACGCCAGTACTTC.

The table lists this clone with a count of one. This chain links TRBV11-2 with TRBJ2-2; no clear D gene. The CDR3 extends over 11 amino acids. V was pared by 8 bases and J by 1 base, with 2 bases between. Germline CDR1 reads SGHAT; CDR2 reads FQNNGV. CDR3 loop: CASWNTGELFF. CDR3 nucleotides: TGTGCCAGCTGGAACACCGGGGAGCTGTTTTTT.

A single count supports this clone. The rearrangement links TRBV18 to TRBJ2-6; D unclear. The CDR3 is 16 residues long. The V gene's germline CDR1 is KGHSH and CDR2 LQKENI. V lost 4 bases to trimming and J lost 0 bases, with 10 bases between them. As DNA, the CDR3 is TGTGCCAGCTCACGGCCCCTCAGCTCTGGGGCCAACGTCCTGACTTTC. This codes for CASSRPLSSGANVLTF.

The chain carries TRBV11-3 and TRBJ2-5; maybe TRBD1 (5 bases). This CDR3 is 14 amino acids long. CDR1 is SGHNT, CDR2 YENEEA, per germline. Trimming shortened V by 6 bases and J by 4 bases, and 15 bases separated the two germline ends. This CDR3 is CASSPIRDRETQYF. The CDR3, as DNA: TGTGCCAGCAGTCCGATACGAGACAGAGAGACCCAGTACTTC.

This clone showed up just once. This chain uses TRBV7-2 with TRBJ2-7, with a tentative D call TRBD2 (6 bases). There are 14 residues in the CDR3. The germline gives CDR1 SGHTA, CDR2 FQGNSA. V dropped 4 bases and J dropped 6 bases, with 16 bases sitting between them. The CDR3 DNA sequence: TGTGCCAGCAGCTCGGATTGGCCGGGACTCGAGCAGTACTTC. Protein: CASSSDWPGLEQYF.

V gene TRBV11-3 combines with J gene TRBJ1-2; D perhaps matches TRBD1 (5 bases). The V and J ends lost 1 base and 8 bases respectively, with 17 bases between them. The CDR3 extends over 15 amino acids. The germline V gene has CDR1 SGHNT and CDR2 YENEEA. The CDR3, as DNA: TGTGCCAGCAGCTTAGGACTGGGACGGTCAAGGGGCTACACCTTC. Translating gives CASSLGLGRSRGYTF.

This chain's CDR3 is CASSPNPYGYTF. DNA of the CDR3: TGTGCCAGCAGCCCCAACCCCTATGGCTACACCTTC. The genes are TRBV14 and TRBJ1-2; D ambiguous. CDR1 and CDR2 from the germline V gene are SGHDN and FVKESK. With 4 bases removed from V and 4 bases from J, the gap between germline ends came to 7 bases. The CDR3 covers 12 residues.

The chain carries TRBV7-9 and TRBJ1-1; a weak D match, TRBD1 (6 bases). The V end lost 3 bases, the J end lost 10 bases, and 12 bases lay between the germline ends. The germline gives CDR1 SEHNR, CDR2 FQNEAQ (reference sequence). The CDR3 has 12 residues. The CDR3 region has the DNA TGTGCCAGCAGCTTCAGCGGGGACACAGCTTTCTTT. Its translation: CASSFSGDTAFF.

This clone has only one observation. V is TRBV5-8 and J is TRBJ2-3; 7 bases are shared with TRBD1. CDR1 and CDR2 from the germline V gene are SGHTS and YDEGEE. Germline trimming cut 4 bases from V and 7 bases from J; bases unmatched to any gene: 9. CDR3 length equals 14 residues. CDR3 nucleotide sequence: TGTGCCAGCAGCGGTGAGACAGGGTCTTATACGCAGTATTTT. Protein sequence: CASSGETGSYTQYF.

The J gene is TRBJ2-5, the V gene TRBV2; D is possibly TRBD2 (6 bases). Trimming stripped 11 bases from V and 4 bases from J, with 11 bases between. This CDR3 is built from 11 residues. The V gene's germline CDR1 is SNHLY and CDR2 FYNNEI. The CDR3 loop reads CACGDGETQYF. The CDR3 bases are TGTGCCTGCGGGGACGGAGAGACCCAGTACTTC.

The CDR3 reads CSAGTGSEQFF. Written as DNA, the CDR3 is TGCAGTGCCGGGACAGGGAGTGAGCAGTTCTTC. V usage is TRBV20-1 and J usage is TRBJ2-1, with TRBD1 identical over 9 bases. The V and J ends lost 6 bases and 9 bases, in that order; junction bases with no gene match: 3. This CDR3 contains 11 residues. CDR1 and CDR2 (germline): DFQATT, SNEGSKA (reference sequence).

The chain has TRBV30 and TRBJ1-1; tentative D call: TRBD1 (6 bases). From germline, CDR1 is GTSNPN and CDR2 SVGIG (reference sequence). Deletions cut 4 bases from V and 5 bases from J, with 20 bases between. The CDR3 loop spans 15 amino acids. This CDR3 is CAWTLTGWKGTEAFF. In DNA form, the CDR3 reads TGTGCCTGGACCCTTACAGGGTGGAAGGGGACTGAAGCTTTCTTT.

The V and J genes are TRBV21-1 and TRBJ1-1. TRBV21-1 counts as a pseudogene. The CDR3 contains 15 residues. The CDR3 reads CASSKRGLMNTEAFF. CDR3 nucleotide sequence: TGTGCCAGCAGCAAAAGAGGGTTAATGAACACTGAAGCTTTCTTT.

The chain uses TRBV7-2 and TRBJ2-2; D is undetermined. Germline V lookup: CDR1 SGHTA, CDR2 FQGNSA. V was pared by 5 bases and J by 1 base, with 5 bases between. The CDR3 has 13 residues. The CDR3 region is CASSTQNTGELFF. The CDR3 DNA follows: TGTGCCAGCAGCACCCAGAACACCGGGGAGCTGTTTTTT.

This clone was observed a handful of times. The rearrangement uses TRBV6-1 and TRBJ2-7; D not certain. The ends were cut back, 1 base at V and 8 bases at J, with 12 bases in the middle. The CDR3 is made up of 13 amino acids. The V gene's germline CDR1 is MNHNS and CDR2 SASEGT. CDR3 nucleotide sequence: TGTGCCAGCAGTGAAGGGTCCGTCGTCAAGCAGTACTTC. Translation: CASSEGSVVKQYF.

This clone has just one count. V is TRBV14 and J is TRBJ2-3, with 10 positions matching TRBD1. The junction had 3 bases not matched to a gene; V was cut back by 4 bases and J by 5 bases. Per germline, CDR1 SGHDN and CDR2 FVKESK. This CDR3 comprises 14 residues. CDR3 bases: TGTGCCAGCAGCCGACAGGGGGCAGGAGATACGCAGTATTTT. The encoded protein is CASSRQGAGDTQYF.

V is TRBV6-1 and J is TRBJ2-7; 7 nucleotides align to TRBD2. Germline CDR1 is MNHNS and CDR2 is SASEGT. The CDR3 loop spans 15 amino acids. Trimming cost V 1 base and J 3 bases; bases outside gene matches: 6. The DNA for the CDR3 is TGTGCCAGCAGTGAAGTGGGGGGGGTAAACTACGAGCAGTACTTC. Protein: CASSEVGGVNYEQYF.

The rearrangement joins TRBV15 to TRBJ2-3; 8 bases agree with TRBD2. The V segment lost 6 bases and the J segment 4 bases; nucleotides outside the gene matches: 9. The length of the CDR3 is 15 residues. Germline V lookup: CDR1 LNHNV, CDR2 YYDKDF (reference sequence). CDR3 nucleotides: TGTGCCACCAGGACGGGACTAGTTCAGGCAGATACGCAGTATTTT. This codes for CATRTGLVQADTQYF.

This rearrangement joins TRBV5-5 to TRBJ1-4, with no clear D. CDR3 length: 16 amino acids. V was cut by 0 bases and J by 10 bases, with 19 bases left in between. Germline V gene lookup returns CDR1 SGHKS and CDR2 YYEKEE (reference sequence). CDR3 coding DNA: TGTGCCAGCAGCTTGGTCGTGGGGTTGGAATTCGGAAAACTGTTTTTT. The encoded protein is CASSLVVGLEFGKLFF.